This is a list of T cell receptor beta chains from one sample in a study of response to subunit inactivated influenza vaccine. TCRdb processed the RT-PCR reads anew with MiXCR; each CDR3 protein has one entry. The table shows hundreds of thousands of distinct CDR3 sequences, with around 20% occurring only once. The source material was PBMCs from blood, sampled about 5 days after vaccination. The origin of the receptors is a man in his forties or fifties who received an inactivated influenza vaccine. Both conserved end residues are part of each CDR3. A D gene is named only where the DNA matches it firmly. For some rows the clone size is stated as once, few or many, or as a class when expanded; others skip it.

CSANRGDGNQPQHF	TGCAGTGCCAACAGGGGTGACGGCAATCAGCCCCAGCATTTT	TRBJ1-5	TRBV20-1	TRBD1	.
CASRGRGYFPDTQYF	TGTGCCAGCAGAGGAAGAGGGTATTTCCCAGATACGCAGTATTTT	TRBJ2-3	TRBV7-9	.	.
CASGRYQPQHF	TGTGCCAGCGGAAGGTATCAGCCCCAGCATTTT	TRBJ1-5	TRBV6-1	.	many
CASSLFPGSTDTQYF	TGTGCCAGCAGCTTATTCCCGGGCTCCACAGATACGCAGTATTTT	TRBJ2-3	TRBV7-6	.	.
CASSSAGQGYTF	TGTGCCAGCAGTTCGGCAGGTCAGGGCTACACCTTC	TRBJ1-2	TRBV12-3/TRBV12-4	.	many
CASSQGGSVTDTQYF	TGTGCCAGCAGCCAAGGCGGTTCTGTCACAGATACGCAGTATTTT	TRBJ2-3	TRBV3-1	.	.
CATSRERNEQFF	TGTGCCACCAGCAGAGAACGAAATGAGCAGTTCTTC	TRBJ2-1	TRBV15	.	.
CASSSRQRNLLGQYF	TGTGCCAGCAGCTCTAGACAGCGAAATCTTCTCGGGCAGTACTTC	TRBJ2-7	TRBV6-2/TRBV6-3	.	few
CASSRQKPGLAGGYRANVLTF	TGTGCCAGCAGCCGACAAAAACCGGGACTAGCGGGAGGTTATCGGGCCAACGTCCTGACTTTC	TRBJ2-6	TRBV4-2	TRBD2	.
CASSVTGTGGDYGYTF	TGTGCCAGCAGCGTAACCGGGACAGGTGGGGACTATGGCTACACCTTC	TRBJ1-2	TRBV9	TRBD1	.
CSARDPGSGELFF	TGCAGTGCTAGAGATCCGGGATCCGGGGAGCTGTTTTTT	TRBJ2-2	TRBV20-1	.	few
CAISTSSGGSDNEQFF	TGTGCCATCAGTACATCTAGCGGGGGGTCGGACAATGAGCAGTTCTTC	TRBJ2-1	TRBV10-3	TRBD2	.
CSASIKAQRGTDTQYF	TGCAGTGCTAGTATAAAGGCCCAGCGCGGCACAGATACGCAGTATTTT	TRBJ2-3	TRBV20-1	.	.
CSVGEGMGTRGTQYF	TGCAGCGTTGGGGAAGGGATGGGGACTCGGGGGACCCAGTACTTC	TRBJ2-5	TRBV29-1	.	.
CASSPAQPNYGYTF	TGTGCCAGCAGCCCCGCCCAGCCTAACTATGGCTACACCTTC	TRBJ1-2	TRBV7-2	.	few
CSARGINGTRYSPLHF	TGCAGTGCTAGGGGAATAAACGGGACACGGTATTCACCCCTCCACTTT	TRBJ1-6	TRBV20-1	.	.
CSARDIAGGSYNEQFF	TGCAGTGCTAGAGATATAGCGGGAGGATCCTACAATGAGCAGTTCTTC	TRBJ2-1	TRBV20-1	TRBD2	few
CASSLAQKNTEAFF	TGTGCCAGCAGCTTAGCACAGAAGAACACTGAAGCTTTCTTT	TRBJ1-1	TRBV7-2	.	.
CASSFLGVHSYNEQFF	TGTGCCAGCAGTTTTCTGGGAGTACACTCCTACAATGAGCAGTTCTTC	TRBJ2-1	TRBV27	.	.
CASSLAWRASGGARYNEQFF	TGCGCCAGCAGCTTGGCCTGGCGGGCTAGCGGGGGGGCCAGATACAATGAGCAGTTCTTC	TRBJ2-1	TRBV5-1	TRBD2	.
CAISPENYGYTF	TGTGCCATCAGTCCAGAAAACTATGGCTACACCTTC	TRBJ1-2	TRBV10-3	.	few
CASSQEKTGSDTQYF	TGCGCCAGCAGCCAAGAAAAGACAGGGTCGGATACGCAGTATTTT	TRBJ2-3	TRBV4-1	TRBD1	.
CASSVRGLNSYNEQFF	TGTGCCAGCAGTGTCAGGGGGCTCAACTCCTACAATGAGCAGTTCTTC	TRBJ2-1	TRBV27	TRBD1	.
CASTYSGGLTDTQYF	TGTGCCAGCACCTATAGCGGGGGGTTAACAGATACGCAGTATTTT	TRBJ2-3	TRBV27	TRBD2	.
CATSILAGAAEQYF	TGTGCCACCAGCATCCTAGCGGGGGCTGCCGAGCAGTACTTC	TRBJ2-7	TRBV15	TRBD2	.
CASSRWTAIYEQYF	TGTGCCAGTTCCCGTTGGACAGCGATTTACGAGCAGTACTTC	TRBJ2-7	TRBV28	.	few
CSARASGTADTQYF	TGCAGTGCTAGGGCTAGCGGGACCGCAGATACGCAGTATTTT	TRBJ2-3	TRBV20-1	TRBD2	.
CASSQDIGVQETQYF	TGCGCCAGCAGCCAAGATATTGGGGTTCAAGAGACCCAGTACTTC	TRBJ2-5	TRBV4-3	.	many
CATSEDTSNYGYTF	TGTGCCACCAGTGAAGACACCTCTAACTATGGCTACACCTTC	TRBJ1-2	TRBV24-1	.	.
CASSRDSNDEQFF	TGTGCCAGCAGCCGGGACAGTAATGATGAGCAGTTCTTC	TRBJ2-1	TRBV5-4	TRBD1	few
CASSLEQMSEQYF	TGTGCCAGCAGCTTAGAACAGATGAGCGAGCAGTACTTC	TRBJ2-7	TRBV7-9	.	few
CSAPNPALRETQYF	TGCAGTGCTCCAAACCCCGCTCTGAGGGAGACCCAGTACTTC	TRBJ2-5	TRBV20-1	.	.
CASSLDRGREQFF	TGCGCCAGCAGCTTGGACAGGGGACGCGAGCAGTTCTTC	TRBJ2-1	TRBV5-1	TRBD1	.
CASSPWTSTDTQYF	TGTGCCAGCAGCCCCTGGACAAGCACAGATACGCAGTATTTT	TRBJ2-3	TRBV7-2	.	.
CAWSVEGEQFF	TGTGCCTGGAGTGTAGAGGGTGAGCAGTTCTTC	TRBJ2-1	TRBV30	.	.
CASSPQGGRDEQYF	TGTGCCAGCTCACCACAGGGGGGAAGGGACGAGCAGTACTTC	TRBJ2-7	TRBV18	.	.
CASSFMVNGELFF	TGTGCCAGCAGTTTTATGGTGAACGGGGAGCTGTTTTTT	TRBJ2-2	TRBV12-3/TRBV12-4	.	.
CASSRLPGGLAKNIQYF	TGCGCCAGCAGCCGTCTTCCAGGGGGACTAGCCAAAAACATTCAGTACTTC	TRBJ2-4	TRBV4-1	.	few
CASQSQGQETQYF	TGCGCCAGCCAAAGCCAGGGGCAAGAGACCCAGTACTTC	TRBJ2-5	TRBV5-1	.	.
CSAEQGANEKLFF	TGCAGTGCCGAACAGGGGGCTAATGAAAAACTGTTTTTT	TRBJ1-4	TRBV20-1	TRBD1	few
CASTPGGGPGELFF	TGTGCCAGCACTCCGGGAGGGGGCCCCGGGGAGCTGTTTTTT	TRBJ2-2	TRBV5-5	.	few
CASSQYGTVYNEQFF	TGCGCCAGCAGCCAATACGGGACAGTCTACAATGAGCAGTTCTTC	TRBJ2-1	TRBV4-1	TRBD1	few
CASRPRLAGSTDTQYF	TGTGCCAGCAGGCCGAGACTAGCGGGGAGCACAGATACGCAGTATTTT	TRBJ2-3	TRBV11-2	TRBD2	.
CASSQDPGPISYEQYF	TGCGCCAGCAGCCAAGACCCAGGGCCGATCTCCTACGAGCAGTACTTC	TRBJ2-7	TRBV4-1	.	.
CASSLGVGQRGSPLHF	TGTGCCAGCAGCTTAGGGGTCGGACAGAGGGGTTCACCCCTCCACTTT	TRBJ1-6	TRBV7-2	.	few
CASRGLAGESGNTIYF	TGTGCCAGCAGAGGTCTGGCAGGAGAATCTGGAAACACCATATATTTT	TRBJ1-3	TRBV7-9	.	few
CASSQALAEFTDTQYF	TGTGCCAGCAGCCAAGCTCTAGCGGAGTTCACAGATACGCAGTATTTT	TRBJ2-3	TRBV4-2	TRBD2	few